This record looks at one T cell receptor (beta chain) sequence and its context. This sample is drawn from a study of CD8+ T cells in alopecia areata. Documented treatment: oral pan-JAK inhibitor, 5-10 mg twice daily. The authors sorted CD4+ and CD8+ T cells from PBMCs. The V and J ends lost 0 bases and 8 bases respectively, with 10 bases between them. This CDR3 region has 12 residues. Germline V gene sequence: CDR1 SQVTM, CDR2 ANQGSEA. Investigators isolated RNA and reverse transcribed it into cDNA to act as the sequencing template. Measured with immunoSEQ multiplex PCR; TCRdb has only the in-frame clones, and not every one. The data hold about 210,000 clones, with about 58% observed a single time.

This receptor was taken from a human donor with alopecia areata. Material: CD4+ T cells sorted from blood, obtained at week 4, from a patient treated with tofacitinib. The rearrangement joins TRBV29-1 to TRBJ1-2; D may be TRBD1 (5 bases). The CDR3 sequence is CSVEDSGSGYTF. The CDR3 nucleotides are TGCAGCGTTGAAGATTCAGGGAGCGGCTACACCTTC.